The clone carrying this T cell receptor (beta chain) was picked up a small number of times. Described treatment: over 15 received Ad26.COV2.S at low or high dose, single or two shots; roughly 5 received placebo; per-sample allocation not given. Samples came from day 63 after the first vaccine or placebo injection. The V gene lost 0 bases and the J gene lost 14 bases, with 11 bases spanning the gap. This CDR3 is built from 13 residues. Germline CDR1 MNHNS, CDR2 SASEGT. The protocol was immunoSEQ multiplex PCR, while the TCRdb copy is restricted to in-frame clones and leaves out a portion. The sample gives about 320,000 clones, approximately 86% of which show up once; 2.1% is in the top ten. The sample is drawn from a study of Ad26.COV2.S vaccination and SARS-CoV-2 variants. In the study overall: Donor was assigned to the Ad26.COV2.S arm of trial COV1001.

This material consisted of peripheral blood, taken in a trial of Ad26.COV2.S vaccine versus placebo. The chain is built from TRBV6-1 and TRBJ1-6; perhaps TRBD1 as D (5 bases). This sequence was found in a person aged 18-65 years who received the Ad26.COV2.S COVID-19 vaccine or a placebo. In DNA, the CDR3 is TGTGCCAGCAGTGAAGCGAGGGGTTTAACCCTCCACTTT. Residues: CASSEARGLTLHF.